The TCR beta chain described here comes from a study of beta chain features in type 1 diabetes. Findings and limits, study-wide: Moderate but significant shortening of TCRB CDR3s was recorded in all four CD4+ subsets from Type 1 diabetes patients.

Details on this clone: Its antigen remains unknown.

All of the isolated RNA was reverse transcribed, so expressed TCRB transcripts were sequenced. Libraries were prepared by immunoSEQ multiplex PCR; TCRdb keeps only in-frame clonotypes and omits some of them. Here the sample spans over 300,000 clones, over 7% being singletons. V lost 2 bases and J lost 0, with 10 bases in between. Germline CDR1 is MNHNY and CDR2 is SVGAGI (reference sequence). The CDR3 totals 15 residues. This TCR was recovered from a young man with type 1 diabetes. Sequenced material: central memory CD4+ T cells from blood. The V gene is TRBV6-6, the J gene TRBJ1-2; no clear D. The CDR3 here is CASSYTGRANYGYTF. The CDR3 DNA follows: TGTGCCAGCAGTTACACCGGCCGAGCTAACTATGGCTACACCTTC.